A single sample gave rise to the 8 T cell receptor beta chains below, sequenced in a study of vaccination effects on CD4 cells after COVID-19. Isolating CD4+ T cells followed more than eight days of culture. Profiling relied on immunoSEQ multiplex PCR, and the TCRdb table lists in-frame clones only, not all of them. The sample holds about 58,000 clones, 65% to 80% seen once. Antigens for these TCRs are unknown. Specimen: CD4+ T cells from PBMCs cultured without peptide, collected before COVID-19 vaccination. Receptors originate from a human donor who received a COVID-19 vaccine.

There are a few counts of this clone. J is TRBJ2-3 and V is TRBV9; D unclear. The V end was cut by 6 bases, the J end by 0 bases, with 8 bases between. The CDR3 is 13 residues long. Looked up from germline, CDR1 is SGDLS and CDR2 is YYNGEE. CDR3 DNA sequence: TGTGCCAGCAAGGGCCTTAGCACAGATACGCAGTATTTT. Residues: CASKGLSTDTQYF.

J is TRBJ1-4 and V is TRBV6-1; maybe TRBD1 (5 bases). The V gene's germline CDR1 is MNHNS and CDR2 SASEGT. The V end lost 3 bases, the J end lost 7 bases, and 15 bases lay between the germline ends. CDR3 length: 15 amino acids. CDR3 region: CASSDPSGAGEKLFF. The CDR3 bases are TGTGCCAGCAGTGACCCCTCCGGGGCGGGTGAAAAACTGTTTTTT.

The chain employs TRBV7-2 and TRBJ2-1; maybe TRBD1 (7 bases). V was shortened by 4 bases and J by 2 bases, with 12 bases between the two germline ends. This CDR3 is 15 amino acids long. Per germline, CDR1 SGHTA and CDR2 FQGNSA. The CDR3: CASSSGGQTYNEQFF. CDR3 nucleotides: TGTGCCAGCAGCTCCGGGGGACAGACCTACAATGAGCAGTTCTTC. The complete variable domain, with remaining parts taken from reference TRBV7-2 and TRBJ2-1, reads GAGVSQSPSNKVTEKGKDVELRCDPISGHTALYWYRQSLGQGLEFLIYFQGNSAPDKSGLPSDRFSAERTGGSVSTLTIQRTQQEDSAVYLCASSSGGQTYNEQFFGPGTRLTVL.

The genes are TRBV29-1 and TRBJ1-1; 12 positions match TRBD1. After removal of 6 bases from V and 10 bases from J, the junction contained 6 bases not matched to a gene. Germline CDR1 reads SQVTM; CDR2 reads ANQGSEA. The CDR3 length is 12 residues. The CDR3 bases are TGCAGCGTCGCGGGACAGGGGGCAGGAGCTTTCTTT. Encoded protein: CSVAGQGAGAFF. Based on the CDR3 plus reference TRBV29-1 and TRBJ1-1, the full variable domain is SAVISQKPSRDICQRGTSLTIQCQVDSQVTMMFWYRQQPGQSLTLIATANQGSEATYESGFVIDKFPISRPNLTFSTLTVSNMSPEDSSIYLCSVAGQGAGAFFGQGTRLTVV.

The V and J genes are TRBV27 and TRBJ1-5; D unclear. The CDR3 covers 12 residues. V lost 6 bases to trimming and J lost 5 bases, with 8 bases between them. CDR1 is MNHEY and CDR2 is SMNVEV in the germline V gene (reference sequence). The CDR3 loop is CASRTGDQPQHF. DNA of the CDR3: TGTGCCAGCAGAACCGGGGATCAGCCCCAGCATTTT.

This sequence joins TRBV6-1 and TRBJ1-6; D is unresolved. CDR3 length: 15 residues. V lost 3 bases to trimming and J lost 9 bases, with 15 bases between them. Germline V gene sequence: CDR1 MNHNS, CDR2 SASEGT. Written as DNA, the CDR3 is TGTGCCAGCAGTGACGGCCCCGAGGTGGGTTCACCCCTCCACTTT. It codes for CASSDGPEVGSPLHF.

The CDR3 reads CATSGLGGERAGELFF. In DNA, the CDR3 is TGTGCCACCAGTGGACTTGGGGGAGAGAGGGCCGGGGAGCTGTTTTTT. The chain employs TRBV24-1 and TRBJ2-2; D is tentatively TRBD1 or TRBD2 (5 bases each). This CDR3 is built from 16 residues. V was shortened by 5 bases and J by 6 bases, with 18 bases between the two germline ends. The germline V gene encodes CDR1 KGHDR and CDR2 SFDVKD.

The J gene is TRBJ2-5, the V gene TRBV5-1; TRBD1 agrees at 10 bases. The ends lost 5 bases at V and 5 bases at J; junction bases unmatched: 6. The length of the CDR3 is 14 residues. Germline-derived CDR1 and CDR2 are SGHRS and YFSETQ. The CDR3 reads CASRRQGAGETQYF. In nucleotides, the CDR3 is TGCGCCAGCAGAAGACAGGGGGCCGGGGAGACCCAGTACTTC.